These T cell receptor beta chains were read from a single sample in a study of shared clonotypes between healthy human individuals. The protocol was immunoSEQ multiplex PCR, while the TCRdb copy is restricted to in-frame clones and leaves out a portion. Of a few million clones in the sample, more than 90% were seen once. Source material: naive CD4+ T cells sorted from blood. The receptors derive from a man aged 18 to 29 in good health. Each CDR3 is given with its conserved first and last residue. A D gene is named only where the DNA matches it firmly. The size field is filled for only some rows; it gives once, few, many or a size class.

>TRBV5-1|-|-|TRBJ1-2|11
TGCGCCAGCAGACAGACCTATGGCTACACCTTC
CASRQTYGYTF
>TRBV14|-|-|TRBJ1-1|13
TGTGCCAGCAGCCAAGGAAGGGACACTGAAGCTTTCTTT
CASSQGRDTEAFF
>TRBV7-9|TRBD1|-|TRBJ1-4|14
TGTGCCAGCAGCTTACGGGACAGCAGTGAAAAACTGTTTTTT
CASSLRDSSEKLFF
>TRBV7-6|-|-|TRBJ1-5|13
TGTGCCAGCAGCTTCGGGGTAGGCCAGCCCCAGCATTTT
CASSFGVGQPQHF
>TRBV7-2|-|-|TRBJ1-4|15
TGTGCCAGCAGCTCCCCCGGGACAACTAATGAAAAACTGTTTTTT
CASSSPGTTNEKLFF
>TRBV5-1|-|-|TRBJ2-3|15
TGCGCCAGCAGCATGACCTCTAGAAGCACAGATACGCAGTATTTT
CASSMTSRSTDTQYF
>TRBV4-1|TRBD1|once|TRBJ2-1|16
TGCGCCAGCAGCTCCCGGACAGGTGGGGAATACAATGAGCAGTTCTTC
CASSSRTGGEYNEQFF
>TRBV10-3|-|-|TRBJ1-3|15
TGTGCCATCAGTGGATATTCAGGGGTTGGAAACACCATATATTTT
CAISGYSGVGNTIYF
>TRBV7-2|-|-|TRBJ1-2|18
TGTGCCAGCAGCTTATACCTCGAGATCGGGGAACTAGTCTATGGCTACACCTTC
CASSLYLEIGELVYGYTF
>TRBV6-5|TRBD1|-|TRBJ2-7|14
TGTGCCAGCAGGGGGACAGGGGTCTCCTACGAGCAGTACTTC
CASRGTGVSYEQYF
>TRBV5-4|-|once|TRBJ1-2|14
TGTGCCAGCAGCCCAAAGGGGGGCGACTATGGCTACACCTTC
CASSPKGGDYGYTF
>TRBV11-2|-|-|TRBJ1-2|15
TGTGCCAGCAGCTTAGTTCCCGACGTCTACTATGGCTACACCTTC
CASSLVPDVYYGYTF
>TRBV6-6|-|-|TRBJ1-1|15
TGTGCCAGCAGTTACTCGGTCGGAGCAGGGAGAGAAGCTTTCTTT
CASSYSVGAGREAFF
>TRBV5-1|TRBD2|once|TRBJ2-1|16
TGCGCCAGCAGCTCGAGCGGGGGGAGCTCCTACAATGAGCAGTTCTTC
CASSSSGGSSYNEQFF
>TRBV2|-|-|TRBJ1-5|15
TGTGCCAGCAGCCCGGGACGGTTAAGCAATCAGCCCCAGCATTTT
CASSPGRLSNQPQHF
>TRBV5-1|TRBD1|-|TRBJ2-7|14
TGCGCCAGCAGCTTGAGACAGGGTGCGTACGAGCAGTACTTC
CASSLRQGAYEQYF
>TRBV7-9|-|-|TRBJ2-5|14
TGTGCCAGCAGCACCCGCCGCCCCCCGGAGACCCAGTACTTC
CASSTRRPPETQYF
>TRBV6-1|-|-|TRBJ1-2|14
TGTGCCAGCAGTGAAGCGGTGGCTACTGGTAGCTACACCTTC
CASSEAVATGSYTF
>TRBV7-2|-|-|TRBJ2-5|16
TGTGCCAGCAGCTTGTCCAGCGGTACAACTAAAGAGACCCAGTACTTC
CASSLSSGTTKETQYF
>TRBV5-1|TRBD1|-|TRBJ2-5|14
TGCGCCAGCAGCAGGGACAGAGTCCAAGAGACCCAGTACTTC
CASSRDRVQETQYF
>TRBV6-1|-|-|TRBJ1-1|15
TGTGCCAGCAGTCCAGACAGTTATGCTGACACTGAAGCTTTCTTT
CASSPDSYADTEAFF
>TRBV7-2|-|-|TRBJ1-3|16
TGTGCCAGCAGCTTAACCAGGGGAGCCTCTGGAAACACCATATATTTT
CASSLTRGASGNTIYF
>TRBV6-6|TRBD1|-|TRBJ1-6|15
TGTGCCAGCAGAGATACCCAGGGGGCCAATTCACCCCTCCACTTT
CASRDTQGANSPLHF
>TRBV27|TRBD1|-|TRBJ2-5|13
TGTGCCAGCAGCCACGGACAGGGAGAGACCCAGTACTTC
CASSHGQGETQYF
>TRBV5-1|-|-|TRBJ1-6|14
TGCGCCAGCAGCTTCACCGGTGAGGGGTCACCCCTCCACTTT
CASSFTGEGSPLHF
>TRBV19|-|once|TRBJ1-1|16
TGTGCCAGTAGTTCTCTTTTAACGGTAGGGAACACTGAAGCTTTCTTT
CASSSLLTVGNTEAFF
>TRBV7-2|-|-|TRBJ2-5|15
TGTGCCAGCAGCCGTGTTGCAGCCAAACAAGAGACCCAGTACTTC
CASSRVAAKQETQYF
>TRBV2|TRBD2|-|TRBJ2-4|14
TGTGCCAGCAGCGCGATGGGCGGGGGGACCATTCAGTACTTC
CASSAMGGGTIQYF
>TRBV7-9|-|once|TRBJ2-7|13
TGTGCCAGCAGCTTAGTAAATTCCTACGAGCAGTACTTC
CASSLVNSYEQYF
>TRBV7-2|-|once|TRBJ1-2|13
TGTGCCAGCAGTCCCGGGACCCTTTATGGCTACACCTTC
CASSPGTLYGYTF
>TRBV4-1|-|-|TRBJ1-1|15
TGCGCCAGCAGCCAAGGTCAGGGGAAGGGATCTGAAGCTTTCTTT
CASSQGQGKGSEAFF
>TRBV18|-|-|TRBJ1-5|14
TGTGCCAGCTCACCGACGGATGATAATCAGCCCCAGCATTTT
CASSPTDDNQPQHF
>TRBV5-4|TRBD1|-|TRBJ1-2|14
TGTGCCAGCAGCTCCCTGACAGGGGCCTATGGCTACACCTTC
CASSSLTGAYGYTF
>TRBV21-1|-|once|TRBJ2-5|15
TGTGCCAGCATTTTAGCGGGAGGGCCCGGAGAGACCCAGTACTTC
CASILAGGPGETQYF
>TRBV28|-|few|TRBJ1-5|15
TGTGCCAGCAGTTGGGGCCCACATAGCAATCAGCCCCAGCATTTT
CASSWGPHSNQPQHF
>TRBV9|TRBD2|-|TRBJ2-1|15
TGTGCCAGCAGCGTTAGCGGGGACTCCTACAATGAGCAGTTCTTC
CASSVSGDSYNEQFF
>TRBV5-1|-|-|TRBJ2-2|15
TGCGCCAGCAGCCCTCGACAGGCGGGCACCGGGGAGCTGTTTTTT
CASSPRQAGTGELFF
>TRBV5-1|TRBD2|-|TRBJ2-1|15
TGCGCCAGCCACCAAAGCGGGGGGTCTTACAATGAGCAGTTCTTC
CASHQSGGSYNEQFF
>TRBV20-1|-|-|TRBJ2-1|11
TGCAGTGCTACCCTGGGCAATGAGCAGTTCTTC
CSATLGNEQFF
>TRBV7-2|TRBD1|-|TRBJ2-7|13
TGTGCCAGCAGCGTCGGACAGGGCTACGAGCAGTACTTC
CASSVGQGYEQYF
>TRBV5-1|-|-|TRBJ1-1|15
TGCGCCAGCAGGCATGGAGGTTCAGGGAACACTGAAGCTTTCTTT
CASRHGGSGNTEAFF
>TRBV6-1|-|-|TRBJ2-6|18
TGTGCCAGCAGTGAATCGATTATCAGGCTCTCTGGGGCCAACGTCCTGACTTTC
CASSESIIRLSGANVLTF
>TRBV25-1|-|-|TRBJ1-2|15
TGTGCCAGCAGTGAACCGGGCGACAGTATCTATGGCTACACCTTC
CASSEPGDSIYGYTF
>TRBV28|TRBD2|-|TRBJ2-3|15
TGTGCCACCACCCCTAGCGGGAGGGTCGCAGATACGCAGTATTTT
CATTPSGRVADTQYF
>TRBV12-5|-|-|TRBJ1-3|15
TGTGCTAGTGGCCCTATCGAGCACTCTGGAAACACCATATATTTT
CASGPIEHSGNTIYF
>TRBV11-2|TRBD1|-|TRBJ2-7|15
TGTGCCAGCAGCCCCCGGACAGGGGGACCCTACGAGCAGTACTTC
CASSPRTGGPYEQYF
>TRBV28|-|-|TRBJ2-7|12
TGTGCCAGCGACTCGGGACCCTACGAGCAGTACTTC
CASDSGPYEQYF
>TRBV6-1|-|-|TRBJ1-3|14
TGTGCCAGCAGTGATCCGGGGTCTGGAAACACCATATATTTT
CASSDPGSGNTIYF
>TRBV28|-|-|TRBJ2-3|17
TGTGCCAGCAGTTCCCCGGAGTGGGGGCTCGACACAGATACGCAGTATTTT
CASSSPEWGLDTDTQYF
>TRBV5-1|TRBD2|once|TRBJ2-3|14
TGCGCCAGCAGCTTGGTACTAGCGGGAGATACGCAGTATTTT
CASSLVLAGDTQYF
>TRBV7-9|-|-|TRBJ2-7|17
TGTGCCAGCAGCGAGACCTCCGGGACAAATACTTACTACGAGCAGTACTTC
CASSETSGTNTYYEQYF